The rows below give T cell receptor beta chains drawn from one sample of a study of OX40 agonist ivuxolimab in advanced cancers. Some clones are missing from TCRdb's copy, which holds only in-frame ones; the method was immunoSEQ multiplex PCR. The sample has roughly 50,000 clones; over 70% are singletons. Material: CD4+ or CD8+ T cells sorted from blood, obtained in a trial of the OX40 agonist ivuxolimab. Receptor source: an adult with an advanced solid tumor such as melanoma, head and neck, liver or kidney cancer. Each CDR3 is given with its conserved first and last residue. A D gene is named only where the DNA matches it firmly. Clone size is shown for a subset of rows, as once, few, many or a class of expanded clone.

J	D	size	V	length	DNA	CDR3
TRBJ1-1	NA	NA	TRBV6-1	14	TGTGCCAGCAGGTACACGCAGGGAGGGACTGAAGCTTTCTTT	CASRYTQGGTEAFF
TRBJ1-1	NA	NA	TRBV30	14	TGTGCCTGGATCCCAACCACAGAGAACACTGAAGCTTTCTTT	CAWIPTTENTEAFF
TRBJ2-1	TRBD2	NA	TRBV19	13	TGTGCCACCAGCGGGATAGCCTACAATGAGCAGTTCTTC	CATSGIAYNEQFF
TRBJ2-7	TRBD2	NA	TRBV9	18	TGTGCCAGCAGCGTAGCCCCTAGCGGCCAGGCTTCCTCCTACGAGCAGTACTTC	CASSVAPSGQASSYEQYF
TRBJ1-5	NA	once	TRBV6-5	15	TGTGCCAGCAGTCCGGGACTGAATAGCAATCAGCCCCAGCATTTT	CASSPGLNSNQPQHF
TRBJ2-7	TRBD1	NA	TRBV18	15	TGTGCCAGCTCACCAGGGACAGGACAGTTCTACGAGCAGTACTTC	CASSPGTGQFYEQYF
TRBJ1-1	TRBD1	NA	TRBV4-1	15	TGCGCCAGCAGCCAGATAGGACAGGGGAGGACTGAAGCTTTCTTT	CASSQIGQGRTEAFF
TRBJ1-1	NA	NA	TRBV5-1	14	TGCGCCAGCAGCTTGGGGCGGGGAGGCAGGGAAGCTTTCTTT	CASSLGRGGREAFF
TRBJ2-5	TRBD2	once	TRBV15	16	TGTGCCACCAGCAGAGATGCCGGGAGGGCCATGGAGACCCAGTACTTC	CATSRDAGRAMETQYF
TRBJ2-5	TRBD1	NA	TRBV7-2	15	TGTGCCAGCAGCCCTTGGGGACAGGCTCAAGAGACCCAGTACTTC	CASSPWGQAQETQYF
TRBJ2-7	TRBD1	NA	TRBV6-1	14	TGTGCCAGCAGCCGCGGACAGGGGGCCTACGAGCAGTACTTC	CASSRGQGAYEQYF
TRBJ2-1	NA	NA	TRBV5-1	14	TGCGCCAGCAGCTTGGTACAGGCCTACAATGAGCAGTTCTTC	CASSLVQAYNEQFF
TRBJ2-1	TRBD2	NA	TRBV28	16	TGTGCCAGCAGTCGACCGCCGGGACTAGTTAGGAATGAGCAGTTCTTC	CASSRPPGLVRNEQFF
TRBJ1-5	TRBD1	few	TRBV6-1	14	TGTGCCAGCAGTGGGACAGGTATCAATCAGCCCCAGCATTTT	CASSGTGINQPQHF
TRBJ2-2	TRBD2	NA	TRBV28	16	TGTGCCAGCAGTACGGGGACTAGCGGGAACACCGGGGAGCTGTTTTTT	CASSTGTSGNTGELFF
TRBJ1-1	TRBD1	few	TRBV27	14	TGTGCCAGCAGTCTTAACAGGGGGAACACTGAAGCTTTCTTT	CASSLNRGNTEAFF
TRBJ1-2	TRBD1	NA	TRBV5-3	14	TGTGCCAGAAGCCCCGGGACAGGGGGCTGTGGCTACACCTTC	CARSPGTGGCGYTF
TRBJ1-2	NA	NA	TRBV7-9	12	TGTGCCAGCAGCAACAGGGAGTATGGCTACACCTTC	CASSNREYGYTF
TRBJ1-2	NA	NA	TRBV6-5	13	TGTGCCGCGTACCCAAGCTCTAACTATGGCTACACCTTC	CAAYPSSNYGYTF
TRBJ2-7	NA	NA	TRBV4-3	14	TGCGCCAGCAGCCAAGATACCTCAAGAAACGAGCAGTACTTC	CASSQDTSRNEQYF
TRBJ1-1	TRBD1	NA	TRBV19	15	TGTGCCAGTAGTTCCCCACGACAGGGTGGCACTGAAGCTTTCTTT	CASSSPRQGGTEAFF
TRBJ1-3	NA	NA	TRBV11-2	12	TGTGCCAGCAGCTTAAACGGAAACACCATATATTTT	CASSLNGNTIYF
TRBJ1-5	TRBD1	once	TRBV27	16	TGTGCCAGCAGACGATCTCGGGGACAGGGGAATCAGCCCCAGCATTTT	CASRRSRGQGNQPQHF
TRBJ1-3	NA	NA	TRBV6-5	15	TGTGCCAGCACCCAAGGACGGCACTCTGGAAACACCATATATTTT	CASTQGRHSGNTIYF